This T cell receptor (beta chain) comes out of a study of blood T cell repertoires in COVID-19. Clones were sequenced by immunoSEQ multiplex PCR, and TCRdb holds only the in-frame ones, with some missing. The top ten hold 18% of the sample, which has about 80,000 clones, approximately 80% seen once. The ends lost 0 bases at V and 6 bases at J; junction bases unmatched: 8. Per germline, CDR1 KGHSH and CDR2 LQKENI. This CDR3 is 17 amino acids long. The receptor was isolated from a man older than 75 with active or convalescent COVID-19. This chain connects TRBV18 to TRBJ2-1; TRBD1 agrees at 10 bases. Sequenced sample: peripheral blood. Written as DNA, the CDR3 is TGTGCCAGCTCACCACCGACTGGACAGGGGGTTAGCAATGAGCAGTTCTTC. It translates to CASSPPTGQGVSNEQFF.